This paragraph covers one TCR beta chain sequence. This sample was taken from a study of type 1 and type 2 diabetes patients. PCR was run on genomic DNA. Multiplex PCR with 30 forward and 13 reverse primers amplified the TCR beta CDR3. Via MiXCR, TCRdb re-called the multiplex PCR reads, giving one row per CDR3 protein. Of 250,000 or so distinct CDR3 sequences in the sample, roughly 50% were seen once. The CDR3 runs 13 residues. Trimming removed 4 bases from V and 0 bases from J; junction bases left unmatched: 2. Germline CDR1 SQVTM, CDR2 ANQGSEA. This clonotype originated in a man between 18 and 29 years old with type 2 diabetes. The chain couples TRBV29-1 to TRBJ1-2, with 7 bases aligning to TRBD1. The sample taken for sequencing was peripheral blood mononuclear cells (PBMCs). CDR3 nucleotide sequence: TGCAGCGTTGGGACAGGTACTAACTATGGCTACACCTTC. Translation gives CSVGTGTNYGYTF.